These 20 T cell receptor beta chains share one sample of origin, sequenced in a study of CD8 T cells in Susac syndrome. Roughly 0.45 to 1 ug RNA was reverse transcribed with random hexamers. TCRdb independently ran MiXCR on the immunoSEQ multiplex PCR reads; one entry per CDR3 protein. The sample yields about 240,000 distinct CDR3 sequences, almost 97% seen once. The sequencing input was CD4+ T cells from PBMCs. All receptors come from a human donor with Susac syndrome.

The rearrangement links TRBV28 to TRBJ2-7; 7 nucleotides agree with TRBD1. The CDR3 loop spans 13 amino acids. The V gene end was trimmed by 6 bases and the J gene end by 3 bases; junction bases not matched to a gene: 5. Germline values: CDR1 MDHEN, CDR2 SYDVKM. CDR3 DNA sequence: TGTGCCAGCAGCTCGGGACAGCACTACGAGCAGTACTTC. Protein product: CASSSGQHYEQYF. Combining the CDR3 with reference TRBV28 and TRBJ2-7 gives the whole variable domain DVKVTQSSRYLVKRTGEKVFLECVQDMDHENMFWYRQDPGLGLRLIYFSYDVKMKEKGDIPEGYSVSREKKERFSLILESASTNQTSMYLCASSSGQHYEQYFGPGTRLTVT.

The chain is built from TRBV19 and TRBJ2-5, with D hard to call. V lost 3 bases and J lost 2, with 10 bases in between. Germline CDR1 reads LNHDA; CDR2 reads SQIVND (reference sequence). The CDR3 sequence is 14 residues long. The CDR3 coding sequence is TGTGCCAGTAGTATGGGCCGATCGCAAGAGACCCAGTACTTC. Amino acid sequence: CASSMGRSQETQYF.

This chain connects TRBV7-6 to TRBJ2-4; D may correspond to TRBD1 or TRBD2 (5 bases each). The CDR3 covers 16 residues. Germline V gene lookup returns CDR1 SGHVS and CDR2 FNYEAQ. Trimming left V 4 bases short and J 1 base short, with 14 bases between. The CDR3 region has the DNA TGTGCCAGCAGCTCCGGGGTGGGGCGGGCCAAAAACATTCAGTACTTC. It specifies CASSSGVGRAKNIQYF.

The chain carries TRBV29-1 and TRBJ2-7; no clear D gene. The CDR3 has 15 amino acids. Trimming took 7 bases from V and 2 from J, leaving 21 bases between them. In germline, CDR1 is SQVTM, CDR2 ANQGSEA. The CDR3 region has the DNA TGCAGCGCCGATCTAGAAGGGTTGCTGGCCTACGAGCAGTACTTC. Translation gives CSADLEGLLAYEQYF.

This chain connects TRBV3-1 to TRBJ2-1; D is perhaps TRBD1 (7 bases). The CDR3 extends over 16 amino acids. CDR1 and CDR2 (germline): LGHDT, YNNKEL (reference sequence). V was trimmed by 5 bases and J by 7 bases, leaving 21 bases between them. CDR3 sequence: CASSANTRRGVNEQFF. CDR3 bases: TGTGCCAGCAGCGCGAACACCCGCAGGGGGGTAAATGAGCAGTTCTTC.

This clonotype has just one count. The genes are TRBV15 and TRBJ1-3, with no clear D. CDR1 and CDR2 from the germline V gene are LNHNV and YYDKDF (reference sequence). V was shortened by 2 bases and J by 2 bases, with 10 bases between the two germline ends. The CDR3 extends over 15 amino acids. CDR3 sequence: CATSRFPSPGNTIYF. CDR3 DNA: TGTGCCACCAGCAGATTCCCTTCTCCTGGAAACACCATATATTTT.

This rearrangement joins TRBV20-1 to TRBJ2-6, with 10 bases that match TRBD2. This CDR3 spans 18 amino acids. Germline V lookup: CDR1 DFQATT, CDR2 SNEGSKA (reference sequence). The V and J ends lost 3 bases and 2 bases, in that order; junction bases with no gene match: 10. Written as DNA, the CDR3 is TGCAGTGCTAGCTTTCCAGCCAGCGGGAGGGCTGGGGCCAACGTCCTGACTTTC. Protein sequence: CSASFPASGRAGANVLTF.

The chain is built from TRBV28 and TRBJ1-2; 7 bases are a match to TRBD1. Germline values: CDR1 MDHEN, CDR2 SYDVKM. The CDR3 loop spans 13 amino acids. J was trimmed by 4 bases and V by 5 bases; bases with no gene match: 4. CDR3 in DNA: TGTGCCAGCAGTCTTGGACAGGCCTATGGCTACACCTTC. As protein: CASSLGQAYGYTF.

J is TRBJ1-1 and V is TRBV21-1; the table's D call, TRBD1, has no DNA check behind it. TRBV21-1 is flagged as a pseudogene. This CDR3 has 16 amino acids. The CDR3 reads CASSPPGRQVDTEAFF. CDR3 bases: TGTGCCAGCAGCCCCCCCGGGAGACAGGTGGACACTGAAGCTTTCTTT.

The V gene is TRBV24-1, the J gene TRBJ1-5; D is uncertain. This CDR3 has 14 residues. V was cut by 6 bases and J by 6 bases, with 14 bases left in between. Germline loops: CDR1 KGHDR, CDR2 SFDVKD. For the CDR3, the DNA is TGTGCCACCAGTCCAGCCAAGGGAGTTCAGCCCCAGCATTTT. Translated, it gives CATSPAKGVQPQHF.

The V gene is TRBV20-1, the J gene TRBJ2-3; the D is unclear. CDR3 length: 10 amino acids. Per the germline V gene, CDR1 is DFQATT and CDR2 is SNEGSKA (reference sequence). V gave up 3 bases and J gave up 6 bases, with 4 bases separating them. In DNA, the CDR3 is TGCAGTGCTAGGTGGGATACGCAGTATTTT. Amino acids: CSARWDTQYF.

V gene TRBV10-2 combines with J gene TRBJ1-1; TRBD1 is a possible D gene (6 bases). Germline V lookup: CDR1 WSHSY, CDR2 SAAADI. Trimming removed 4 bases from V and 1 base from J, with 10 bases in between. The CDR3 runs 14 residues. The DNA for the CDR3 is TGCGCCAGCAGTGCCCGGGGGGCGAACACTGAAGCTTTCTTT. This encodes CASSARGANTEAFF.

The sample holds one count of this clonotype. The J gene is TRBJ2-5, the V gene TRBV15, with no clear D. Trimming left V 3 bases short and J 2 bases short, with 4 bases between. The CDR3 is made up of 12 amino acids. The V gene's germline CDR1 is LNHNV and CDR2 YYDKDF (reference sequence). CDR3 protein: CATSRKQETQYF. CDR3 coding DNA: TGTGCCACCAGCAGGAAACAAGAGACCCAGTACTTC.

V usage is TRBV7-9 and J usage is TRBJ2-3; 7 bases align to TRBD2. The CDR3 runs to 14 residues. Germline CDR1 and CDR2: SEHNR and FQNEAQ (reference sequence). Germline trimming cut 11 bases from V and 9 bases from J; bases unmatched to any gene: 17. CDR3 amino acids: CAQAGEGGPQTQYF. Here the CDR3 DNA reads TGTGCCCAGGCCGGCGAGGGAGGGCCCCAAACGCAGTATTTT.

The chain combines TRBV20-1 with TRBJ1-2; D is perhaps TRBD1 (6 bases). Trimming stripped 5 bases from V and 3 bases from J, with 19 bases between. This CDR3 comprises 15 residues. Per the germline V gene, CDR1 is DFQATT and CDR2 is SNEGSKA (reference sequence). The CDR3 DNA follows: TGCAGTGCTCCCCGTCCGGGAGGGGGGCACTATGGCTACACCTTC. It specifies CSAPRPGGGHYGYTF.

This clonotype was picked up one time. This sequence joins TRBV30 and TRBJ1-4; D is unclear. Trimming shortened V by 2 bases and J by 5 bases, and 18 bases separated the two germline ends. CDR1 GTSNPN and CDR2 SVGIG come from the germline V gene (reference sequence). The CDR3 runs to 16 residues. CDR3 nucleotides: TGTGCCTGGAGTCAAGGACTGACTAGCACCAATGAAAAACTGTTTTTT. It is translated as CAWSQGLTSTNEKLFF. Full variable domain (rest looked up from reference TRBV30 and TRBJ1-4): SQTIHQWPATLVQPVGSPLSLECTVEGTSNPNLYWYRQAAGRGLQLLFYSVGIGQISSEVPQNLSASRPQDRQFILSSKKLLLSDSGFYLCAWSQGLTSTNEKLFFGSGTQLSVL.

The chain links TRBV7-9 to TRBJ2-3, with 12 bases that match TRBD2. Germline V gives CDR1 SEHNR, CDR2 FQNEAQ (reference sequence). Germline trimming cut 5 bases from V and 0 bases from J; bases unmatched to any gene: 3. CDR3 length equals 16 residues. The CDR3 DNA reads as TGTGCCAGCAGCGTCACTAGCGGGAGGAGCACAGATACGCAGTATTTT. Amino acid sequence: CASSVTSGRSTDTQYF. The complete variable domain, with remaining parts taken from reference TRBV7-9 and TRBJ2-3, reads DTGVSQNPRHKITKRGQNVTFRCDPISEHNRLYWYRQTLGQGPEFLTYFQNEAQLEKSRLLSDRFSAERPKGSFSTLEIQRTEQGDSAMYLCASSVTSGRSTDTQYFGPGTRLTVL.

The chain couples TRBV3-1 to TRBJ2-3; D ambiguous. V lost 0 bases, J lost 6 bases, and 7 bases lay in between. The germline gives CDR1 LGHDT, CDR2 YNNKEL (reference sequence). This CDR3 has 13 residues. This CDR3 is CASSQDPSDTQYF. In DNA, the CDR3 is TGTGCCAGCAGCCAAGACCCCTCGGATACGCAGTATTTT.

The chain employs TRBV7-9 and TRBJ1-1; no reliable D call. The CDR3 sequence is 13 residues long. CDR1 is SEHNR, CDR2 FQNEAQ, per germline (reference sequence). Trimming removed 4 bases at V and 4 bases at J, with 10 bases between. The CDR3 DNA is TGTGCCAGCAGCTCAGTGAGGAGCACTGAAGCTTTCTTT. Its translation is CASSSVRSTEAFF.

The genes are TRBV28 and TRBJ1-5; D remains ambiguous. The CDR3 has 14 amino acids. Germline-derived CDR1 and CDR2 are MDHEN and SYDVKM. The germline V and J ends were trimmed by 6 bases and 7 bases, with 16 bases remaining between them. CDR3 nucleotide sequence: TGTGCCAGCAGACCACGGGAAGGGAGGCAGCCCCAGCATTTT. It is translated as CASRPREGRQPQHF.